These 8 T cell receptor beta chains originate from one sample sequenced in a study of CD8 T cells in ankylosing spondylitis. TCRdb redid the calling of the 5' RACE reads with MiXCR, one entry per CDR3 protein. Here the sample spans about 250,000 distinct CDR3 sequences, 15% to 20% being singletons. Sequenced: blood, either unsorted or a sorted T cell fraction (not recorded which). The source of these receptors is a male donor with ankylosing spondylitis or in good health (not recorded which).

This chain connects TRBV20-1 to TRBJ2-1; D call uncertain. The CDR3 spans 13 residues. Germline assignment: CDR1 DFQATT and CDR2 SNEGSKA (reference sequence). Deletions cut 6 bases from V and 9 bases from J, with 18 bases between. This CDR3 reads CSAIGTETSEQFF. In DNA, the CDR3 is TGCAGTGCAATCGGCACGGAGACCTCTGAGCAGTTCTTC.

The chain uses TRBV2 and TRBJ2-7, with 9 nucleotides matching TRBD2. V was clipped by 4 bases and J by 2 bases; unmatched bases: 3. The CDR3 has 14 residues. Germline V lookup: CDR1 SNHLY, CDR2 FYNNEI. DNA for the CDR3: TGTGCCAGCAGTGGGGCGGGAGGGACCTACGAGCAGTACTTC. It specifies CASSGAGGTYEQYF.

This clonotype has a count of ten or more. J is TRBJ1-5 and V is TRBV12-3 or TRBV12-4; TRBD1 might be the D (6 bases). The CDR3 has 14 residues. Trimming removed 4 bases from V and 2 bases from J, with 9 bases in between. CDR3 coding DNA: TGTGCCAGCAGTTCCAGACAGGGCAATCAGCCCCAGCATTTT. It specifies CASSSRQGNQPQHF.

This sequence joins TRBV27 and TRBJ2-6; TRBD2 might be the D (5 bases). The germline gives CDR1 MNHEY, CDR2 SMNVEV (reference sequence). Trimming stripped 6 bases from V and 3 bases from J, with 6 bases between. This CDR3 region has 13 residues. The CDR3 sequence: CASSGIGANVLTF. CDR3 bases: TGTGCCAGCAGCGGGATTGGGGCCAACGTCCTGACTTTC.

CDR3 amino acids: CASSESASGAGTDTQYF. The CDR3 DNA reads as TGCGCCAGCAGTGAGTCGGCTAGCGGGGCCGGCACAGATACGCAGTATTTT. The rearrangement joins TRBV10-2 to TRBJ2-3, with 9 bases that match TRBD2. This CDR3 region has 17 residues. CDR1 WSHSY and CDR2 SAAADI come from the germline V gene. V lost 0 bases to trimming and J lost 1 base; unmatched junction nucleotides: 5.

This clonotype was observed a few times. The rearrangement uses TRBV4-3 and TRBJ2-7; D not certain. The germline gives CDR1 LGHNA, CDR2 YSLEER. This CDR3 is 16 amino acids long. The ends were cut back, 0 bases at V and 0 bases at J, with 12 bases in the middle. The CDR3 reads CASSQDSQISSYEQYF. The CDR3 DNA sequence: TGCGCCAGCAGCCAAGATAGCCAGATCAGCTCCTACGAGCAGTACTTC.

The CDR3 sequence: CASSRGTPTEAFF. As DNA, the CDR3 is TGTGCCAGCAGCCGAGGGACCCCCACTGAAGCTTTCTTT. The chain uses TRBV27 and TRBJ1-1, with a weak D call TRBD1 (5 bases). The CDR3 has 13 residues. CDR1 is MNHEY, CDR2 SMNVEV, per germline (reference sequence). V lost 6 bases and J lost 4, with 12 bases in between.

The chain employs TRBV7-6 and TRBJ2-7, with 9 bases that match TRBD1. CDR1 and CDR2 (germline): SGHVS, FNYEAQ. J was trimmed by 5 bases and V by 0 bases; bases with no gene match: 2. The CDR3 covers 14 residues. CDR3 DNA: TGTGCCAGCAGCTTAGCGGGACAGGGACACGAGCAGTACTTC. The encoded protein is CASSLAGQGHEQYF. Full variable domain (missing parts from reference TRBV7-6 and TRBJ2-7): GAGVSQSPRYKVTKRGQDVALRCDPISGHVSLYWYRQALGQGPEFLTYFNYEAQQDKSGLPNDRFSAERPEGSISTLTIQRTEQRDSAMYRCASSLAGQGHEQYFGPGTRLTVT.